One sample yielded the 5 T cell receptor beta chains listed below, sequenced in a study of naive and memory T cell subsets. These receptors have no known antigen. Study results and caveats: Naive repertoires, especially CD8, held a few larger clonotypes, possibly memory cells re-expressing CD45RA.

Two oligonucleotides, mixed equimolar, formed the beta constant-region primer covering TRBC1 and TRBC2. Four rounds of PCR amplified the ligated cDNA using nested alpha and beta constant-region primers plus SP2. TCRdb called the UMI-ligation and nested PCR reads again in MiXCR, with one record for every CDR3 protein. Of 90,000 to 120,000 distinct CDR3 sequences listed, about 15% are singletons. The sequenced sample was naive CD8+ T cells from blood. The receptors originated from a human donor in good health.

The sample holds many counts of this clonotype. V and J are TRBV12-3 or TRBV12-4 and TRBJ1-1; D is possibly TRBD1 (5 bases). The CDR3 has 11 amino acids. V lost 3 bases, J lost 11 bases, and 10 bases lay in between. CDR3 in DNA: TGTGCCAGCAGTTTTGGGGCGGTTGCTTTCTTT. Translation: CASSFGAVAFF.

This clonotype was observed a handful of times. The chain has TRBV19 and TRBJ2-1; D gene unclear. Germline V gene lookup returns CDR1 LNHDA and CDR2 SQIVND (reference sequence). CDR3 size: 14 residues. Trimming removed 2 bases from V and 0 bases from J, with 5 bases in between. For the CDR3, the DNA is TGTGCCAGTAGTATAAGTAGCTCCTACAATGAGCAGTTCTTC. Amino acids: CASSISSSYNEQFF.

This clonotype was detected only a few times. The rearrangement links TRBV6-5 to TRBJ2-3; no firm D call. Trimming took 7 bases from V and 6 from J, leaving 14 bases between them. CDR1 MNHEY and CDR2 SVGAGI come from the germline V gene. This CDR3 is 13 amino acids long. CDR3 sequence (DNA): TGTGCCAGCACTCCCATACCCCCGGATACGCAGTATTTT. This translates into CASTPIPPDTQYF.

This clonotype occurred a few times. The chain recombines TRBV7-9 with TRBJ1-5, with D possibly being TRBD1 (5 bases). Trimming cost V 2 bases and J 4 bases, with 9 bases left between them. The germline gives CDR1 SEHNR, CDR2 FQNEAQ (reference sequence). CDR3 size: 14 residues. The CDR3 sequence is CASSLLQENQPQHF. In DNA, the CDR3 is TGTGCCAGCAGCTTATTACAGGAGAATCAGCCCCAGCATTTT.

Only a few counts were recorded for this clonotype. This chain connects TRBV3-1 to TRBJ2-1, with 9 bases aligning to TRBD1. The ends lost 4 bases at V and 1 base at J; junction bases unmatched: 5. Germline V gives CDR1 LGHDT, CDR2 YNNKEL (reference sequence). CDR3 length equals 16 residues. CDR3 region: CASSLGGQGSYNEQFF. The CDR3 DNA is TGTGCCAGCAGCCTGGGGGGACAGGGATCCTACAATGAGCAGTTCTTC.